Below, 7 T cell receptor beta chains from the same sample are listed, as sequenced in a study of low-dose radiotherapy and immunotherapy resistance in tumors. Time point of the sample: after trial treatment. Noted treatment: LDRT plus nivolumab, ipilimumab, low-dose cyclophosphamide and aspirin (RACIN trial). Alpha- and beta-chain coverage of first-strand cDNA came from TRAV- and TRBV-specific primers. For amplifying TCRs, the PCR ran for 20 to 25 cycles with Phusion, which was used together with a constant-region primer and the adapter on the V primers. Using its own MiXCR run on the reads, TCRdb lists one record per CDR3 protein. The profile shows more than 70,000 distinct CDR3 sequences, approximately 22% of them singletons. The sample here was PBMCs, taken after low-dose radiotherapy plus immunotherapy. The receptor source for this set is a female donor with ovarian cancer.

This clonotype occurred many times. The genes are TRBV9 and TRBJ2-5, with 11 bases aligning to TRBD2. J was trimmed by 0 bases and V by 0 bases; bases with no gene match: 10. The CDR3 consists of 19 residues. Germline values: CDR1 SGDLS, CDR2 YYNGEE. For the CDR3, the DNA is TGTGCCAGCAGCGTAGAATCAATAGCGGGGGGGAAGTACCAAGAGACCCAGTACTTC. Protein sequence: CASSVESIAGGKYQETQYF. The variable domain in full, completed from reference TRBV9 and TRBJ2-5, reads DSGVTQTPKHLITATGQRVTLRCSPRSGDLSVYWYQQSLDQGLQFLIQYYNGEERAKGNILERFSAQQFPDLHSELNLSSLELGDSALYFCASSVESIAGGKYQETQYFGPGTRLLVL.

This clonotype has ten or more counts. The chain has TRBV6-2 or TRBV6-3 and TRBJ1-3; D not resolved. Germline V gene data show CDR1 as MNHEY and CDR2 as SVGEGT. Trimming took 5 bases from V and 4 from J, leaving 6 bases between them. The length of the CDR3 is 12 residues. The CDR3 here is CASSNQGNTIYF. The CDR3 DNA reads as TGTGCCAGCAGTAACCAGGGAAACACCATATATTTT.

The CDR3 region is CATSVGGGGTDTQYF. The CDR3 region has the DNA TGTGCCACCAGTGTAGGAGGAGGGGGCACAGATACGCAGTATTTT. The chain couples TRBV24-1 to TRBJ2-3; a weak D match, TRBD2 (6 bases). Germline CDR1 is KGHDR and CDR2 is SFDVKD. This CDR3 has 15 residues. V lost 5 bases, J lost 1 base, and 12 bases lay in between.

There are many counts of this clonotype. V usage is TRBV12-3 or TRBV12-4 and J usage is TRBJ2-6, with 7 bases lining up with TRBD1. V shed 5 bases, J shed 2 bases, and the junction held 9 bases outside the gene matches. The CDR3 is made up of 17 amino acids. DNA for the CDR3: TGTGCCAGCAGTCCATCCGACAGGGCGCCTGGGGCCAACGTCCTGACTTTC. Translating it yields CASSPSDRAPGANVLTF.

Many counts were recorded for this clonotype. V usage is TRBV3-1 and J usage is TRBJ2-1; no definite D call. Germline CDR1 reads LGHDT; CDR2 reads YNNKEL (reference sequence). V gave up 3 bases and J gave up 12 bases, with 12 bases separating them. The CDR3 extends over 12 amino acids. As DNA, the CDR3 is TGTGCCAGCAGCCAGGGTGAGAACTGGCAGTTCTTC. This codes for CASSQGENWQFF.

This chain connects TRBV12-3 or TRBV12-4 to TRBJ2-1, with TRBD1 identical over 10 bases. This CDR3 contains 18 residues. V lost 10 bases and J lost 0; bases outside the gene matches: 15. In nucleotides, the CDR3 is TGTGCCAACAGCCCCGGGACAGGGGCCGGGGGCTCCTACAATGAGCAGTTCTTC. This encodes CANSPGTGAGGSYNEQFF.

This clonotype has a count of ten or more. V usage is TRBV14 and J usage is TRBJ2-7; D call uncertain. This CDR3 region has 13 residues. Trimming took off 0 bases at V and 6 bases at J, with 9 bases between the two ends. Germline-derived CDR1 and CDR2 are SGHDN and FVKESK. The CDR3 DNA follows: TGTGCCAGCAGCCAAGAGGCTTTGGGCGAGCAGTACTTC. Translation gives CASSQEALGEQYF.